The 13 T cell receptor beta chains given below trace back to one sample, sequenced in a study of vaccination effects on CD4 cells after COVID-19. Generated by immunoSEQ multiplex PCR, the TCRdb table keeps only in-frame clones and is missing some. The sample contains roughly 45,000 clones, around 79% of which appear only once. Antigen-specific CD4+ T cell clonotypes were called by their expansion after viral peptide-pool culture in ViraFEST. Culture proceeded for under twelve days, and CD4+ T cells were then isolated. The person had PCR-confirmed SARS-CoV-2 infection between March and December 2020. Antigen specificity for these receptors is unknown. The sequenced sample was CD4+ T cells from PBMCs cultured with a peptide pool, obtained before COVID-19 vaccination. These receptors came from a human donor who had a prior SARS-CoV-2 infection.

The genes are TRBV14 and TRBJ1-6, with a possible D match to TRBD1 (5 bases). Trimming pared 1 base from V and 12 bases from J, leaving 10 bases between. The CDR3 is 13 amino acids. The germline CDR1 and CDR2 sequences are SGHDN and FVKESK. CDR3 amino acids: CASSQAWGRPLHF. In nucleotides, the CDR3 is TGTGCCAGCAGCCAAGCGTGGGGCAGACCCCTCCACTTT.

The chain carries TRBV11-3 and TRBJ2-7, with 9 bases identical to TRBD1. This CDR3 region has 14 residues. CDR1 is SGHNT, CDR2 YENEEA, per germline. V lost 5 bases, J lost 2 bases, and 4 bases stayed unmatched. As DNA, the CDR3 is TGTGCCAGCAGCCCAGGGACAGGGCCCTACGAGCAGTACTTC. This gives the protein CASSPGTGPYEQYF. The complete variable domain, with remaining parts taken from reference TRBV11-3 and TRBJ2-7, reads EAGVVQSPRYKIIEKKQPVAFWCNPISGHNTLYWYLQNLGQGPELLIRYENEEAVDDSQLPKDRFSAERLKGVDSTLKIQPAELGDSAVYLCASSPGTGPYEQYFGPGTRLTVT.

The rearrangement links TRBV2 to TRBJ2-5; D is tentatively TRBD1 or TRBD2 (5 bases each). Per germline, CDR1 SNHLY and CDR2 FYNNEI. V lost 3 bases and J lost 0, with 14 bases in between. This CDR3 spans 16 amino acids. This CDR3 is CASSEGVPYYQETQYF. The CDR3 DNA is TGTGCCAGCAGTGAGGGGGTTCCATACTACCAAGAGACCCAGTACTTC.

A few counts support this clone. The chain employs TRBV6-5 and TRBJ2-7; TRBD2 is a possible D gene (7 bases). CDR3 size: 16 residues. The V and J ends lost 0 bases and 1 base respectively, with 13 bases between them. CDR1 is MNHEY and CDR2 is SVGAGI in the germline V gene. In DNA, the CDR3 is TGTGCCAGCAGTTACTCGGGGGGGCGCGTTTCCTACGAGCAGTACTTC. Amino acid sequence: CASSYSGGRVSYEQYF.

This rearrangement joins TRBV18 to TRBJ1-5, with no clear D. Germline CDR1 and CDR2: KGHSH and LQKENI. This CDR3 contains 14 residues. V lost 2 bases, J lost 5 bases, and 10 bases lay in between. For the CDR3, the DNA is TGTGCCAGCTCACCAGAACGGCGAGATCAGCCCCAGCATTTT. Residues: CASSPERRDQPQHF.

V and J are TRBV2 and TRBJ2-3; D unclear. This CDR3 is 14 amino acids long. Germline lookup yields CDR1 SNHLY and CDR2 FYNNEI. V was trimmed by 10 bases and J by 2 bases, leaving 16 bases between them. CDR3 protein: CATSTTRYTDTQYF. The DNA for the CDR3 is TGTGCCACATCTACTACCAGATACACAGATACGCAGTATTTT.

The rearrangement joins TRBV18 to TRBJ1-4, with D perhaps matching TRBD1 (6 bases). The CDR3 covers 15 residues. Germline CDR1 reads KGHSH; CDR2 reads LQKENI. V lost 3 bases and J 8 bases, leaving 16 bases between the germline ends. As DNA, the CDR3 is TGTGCCAGCTCACCCCCCGGGGGCTTTGCGGAAAAACTGTTTTTT. It codes for CASSPPGGFAEKLFF.

The gene calls are TRBV7-2 and TRBJ2-5; D perhaps matches TRBD1 (6 bases). The CDR3 length is 14 residues. V was shortened by 5 bases and J by 1 base, with 11 bases between the two germline ends. Germline loops: CDR1 SGHTA, CDR2 FQGNSA. This CDR3 reads CASSRDKFQETQYF. The DNA of the CDR3 is TGTGCCAGCAGCCGGGACAAATTCCAAGAGACCCAGTACTTC.

This chain's CDR3 is CASSPGPLGSPLHF. The CDR3 DNA is TGCGCCAGCAGTCCGGGACCCCTGGGGTCACCCCTCCACTTT. The chain carries TRBV5-1 and TRBJ1-6, with D maybe TRBD1 (5 bases). This CDR3 spans 14 amino acids. CDR1 is SGHRS, CDR2 YFSETQ, per germline. V was shortened by 5 bases and J by 10 bases, with 16 bases between the two germline ends.

V usage is TRBV20-1 and J usage is TRBJ2-5; D gene ambiguous. The germline CDR1 and CDR2 sequences are DFQATT and SNEGSKA (reference sequence). The CDR3 has 10 residues. V lost 5 bases to trimming and J lost 4 bases, with 5 bases between them. CDR3 protein: CSADRETQYF. CDR3 DNA: TGCAGTGCTGACCGAGAGACCCAGTACTTC.

J is TRBJ1-1 and V is TRBV7-2, with TRBD1 as a possible D gene (5 bases). V shed 0 bases and J shed 4 bases, with 12 bases lying between them. The germline CDR1 and CDR2 sequences are SGHTA and FQGNSA. The CDR3 extends over 15 amino acids. The CDR3 reads CASSLAGRAFTEAFF. In nucleotides, the CDR3 is TGTGCCAGCAGCTTAGCAGGCAGGGCGTTCACTGAAGCTTTCTTT.

This chain links TRBV28 with TRBJ2-7, with 7 positions matching TRBD1. CDR3 size: 16 residues. CDR1 and CDR2 (germline): MDHEN, SYDVKM. Losses at the gene ends were 4 bases for V and 6 bases for J; bases not matched to a gene: 15. Here the CDR3 reads CASSSPGGPQGLEQYF. CDR3 coding DNA: TGTGCCAGCAGTTCTCCAGGGGGTCCTCAGGGCCTCGAGCAGTACTTC. The full variable domain, in which reference TRBV28 and TRBJ2-7 provide the parts outside the CDR3, is DVKVTQSSRYLVKRTGEKVFLECVQDMDHENMFWYRQDPGLGLRLIYFSYDVKMKEKGDIPEGYSVSREKKERFSLILESASTNQTSMYLCASSSPGGPQGLEQYFGPGTRLTVT.

V and J are TRBV24-1 and TRBJ1-2, with unresolved D. This CDR3 has 16 amino acids. Germline V gives CDR1 KGHDR, CDR2 SFDVKD. V was cut by 1 base and J by 3 bases, with 14 bases left in between. The CDR3 bases are TGTGCCACCAGTGATTTCGACGGATCGGGTCACTATGGCTACACCTTC. Translating gives CATSDFDGSGHYGYTF.